Here is one T cell receptor beta chain with its context. The antigen this receptor binds is unknown. There are no base qualities to consult, and no much larger clone falls within one base. From the same resection, non-adjacent lung tissue was collected as far as possible from the malignant lesion, at a distance of at least 3 cm. The library was built by means of the immunoSEQ multiplex PCR assay. Qiagen DNeasy or QIAamp micro DNA kits were used to isolate DNA, and the Adaptive Biotechnology human TCRB sequencing kit was used to sequence TCRB. Sequencing of TCRB libraries was performed on an Illumina MiSeq. As for how the authors treated the data: TCRB sequence data were analyzed with the kit provider's software, and tumor enrichment of clonotype templates was tested with Fisher's exact test. Drawn from immuneACCESS, this table holds only the in-frame rearrangements with V and J called that TCRdb kept. Clones are partly lost; checked studies trace under half to an unresolved V gene and leave the rest unexplained. V, J and clone size derive from that table, while D and trimming were established from the DNA sequence. The sample yields about 10,000 clones; 50% to 75% were counted once. Together, the top ten hold 15% of the sample.

The sample is drawn from a study of CD4 T cells in lung cancer (dated by TCRdb to the late 2010s). With respect to the entire study: To find responses to candidate mutation-encoded neoepitopes, the study screened blood T cells from NSCLC patients and isolated neoantigen-specific CD4+ T-cell clones and TCRs. Tumor and non-adjacent lung tissue came from a few patients undergoing curative-intent resections for stage I-III non-small cell lung cancer. The resected patients had lung adenocarcinoma or squamous cell carcinoma, were aged 60 to 69 at blood donation, and mostly were former smokers. Before blood donation, treatments including platinum chemotherapy had been received by the patients, and nivolumab or pembrolizumab had been received by some of the patients. The frequency of neoantigen-specific clonotypes in tumor resections, non-adjacent lung and cultured T-cell products was tracked by TCRB deep sequencing.

Relative to germline, V is 0 bases shorter and J is 3 bases shorter, with 22 bases between their ends. The CDR3, from cysteine to phenylalanine, totals 18 residues. Only CDR3 DNA remains: 54 bases, in frame from the first base. CDR1 and CDR2 are drawn from the germline V gene: SGHRS, YFSETQ. Study-wide conclusions, independent of this receptor: Some blood-derived responses might be explained by in vitro priming of naive T cells or cross-reactivity rather than by memory responses to the cancer.

This TCR was recovered from a man between 60 and 70 years old with non-small cell lung cancer. The sample taken for sequencing was normal lung tissue taken away from the tumor. Rearrangement joined TRBV5-1 to TRBJ2-7; the D gene is perhaps TRBD2, from 7 matching bases. In nucleotides, the sequence is TGCGCCAGCAGCTTGGGCCCGGGGGGCAGGACAACCGTCTACGAGCAGTACTTC. Its product reads: CASSLGPGGRTTVYEQYF.